This T cell receptor beta chain was sequenced during a study of cytomegalovirus exposure and HLA in healthy donors. 60 Vbeta and 13 Jbeta primers were used in PCR. In the source study's methods: Some 10 million of the 80 million or so unique TCR beta chains counted in a later analysis were shared. The repertoire was sequenced with immunoSEQ multiplex PCR; TCRdb's copy has only in-frame clones and lacks some. V and J calls and clone size are as listed in that table; D and trimming were resolved from the DNA. The sample gives 80,000 to 100,000 clones, around 80% of which show up once; about 3.1% is in the top ten. Findings of the study overall: What TCR beta sequences reportedly achieved was accurate prediction of HLA-A and HLA-B alleles in most subjects.

The germline V gene encodes CDR1 MGHRA and CDR2 YSYEKL. The CDR3 covers 16 residues. V was clipped by 5 bases and J by 3 bases; unmatched bases: 10. Turning to this clone: Its antigen is currently unknown.

The sequence was obtained from a male donor in good health and CMV-seropositive. The genes are TRBV4-1 and TRBJ2-1; 7 nucleotides agree with TRBD2. The sequenced material came from PBMCs. Written as DNA, the CDR3 is TGCGCCAGCAGCATCACAACCGGGACTAACTACAATGAGCAGTTCTTC. The encoded protein is CASSITTGTNYNEQFF.